The entry that follows covers one T cell receptor beta chain sequence. Its specificity is not known. After expansion with viral peptide pools in the ViraFEST assay, antigen-specific CD4+ T cells were sequenced. Upon completion of under eleven days in culture, CD4+ T cells were isolated. The person had a PCR-confirmed SARS-CoV-2 infection during March to December 2020. Of the BNT162b2 and mRNA-1273 vaccines, participants received two doses of one or the other. The entry originates in a study of vaccination effects on CD4 cells after COVID-19. Study findings and constraints: There were few convalescent patients in the study and no early post-infection timepoints.

This CDR3 has 15 residues. V was clipped by 6 bases and J by 1 base; unmatched bases: 7. The germline gives CDR1 ENHRY, CDR2 SYGVKD. Assay used: immunoSEQ multiplex PCR; TCRdb lists only in-frame clones, some missing. Of under 20,000 clones in the sample, about 74% are singletons; the top ten hold approximately 22%. This sample comprised CD4+ T cells from PBMCs cultured with SARS-CoV-2 spike peptides, obtained after COVID-19 vaccination. This rearrangement joins TRBV10-3 to TRBJ1-2; 8 bases are shared with TRBD1. This clonotype was obtained from a human donor who had a prior SARS-CoV-2 infection. The CDR3 loop reads CAISVTGALNYGYTF. The CDR3 region has the DNA TGTGCCATCAGCGTGACAGGGGCTCTTAACTATGGCTACACCTTC.